This T cell receptor (beta chain) was sequenced during a study of prognosis after radiotherapy for stage I lung cancer. Study summary: Enrollment began in 2018 and ended in the first half of 2019; the enrolled patients had stage I non-small cell lung cancer. Concurrent therapy was given to no patient receiving stereotactic body radiotherapy. Fourteen patients had newly diagnosed primary stage I lung tumors, and four to six had oligometastatic NSCLC after surgical resection of the primary tumor. Points from the study as a whole: Some patients went on to develop distant metastases. Their Shannon entropy after stereotactic body radiation therapy was lower, and its change from baseline was also lower.

This clonotype is medium-sized within its sample. Its target is not known. Germline loops: CDR1 MDHEN, CDR2 SYDVKM. The CDR3 loop spans 12 amino acids. The V and J ends lost 6 bases and 3 bases respectively, with 9 bases between them. TCR beta CDR3 amplification from genomic DNA was performed by two-round multiplex PCR. Gene-specific TRBV and TRBJ primers were used in PCR round one. MiXCR, run by TCRdb on the multiplex PCR reads, gives a single entry per CDR3 protein. The profile shows over 11,000 distinct CDR3 sequences, 25% to 30% of them singletons. This specimen was PBMCs, taken before or after stereotactic body radiation therapy (not recorded which). The chain recombines TRBV28 with TRBJ2-7; D is unresolved. This clonotype was sampled from a donor over 45 with non-small cell lung cancer. For the CDR3, the DNA is TGTGCCAGCAGACAGAAGGGCTACGAGCAGTACTTC. This sequence encodes CASRQKGYEQYF.